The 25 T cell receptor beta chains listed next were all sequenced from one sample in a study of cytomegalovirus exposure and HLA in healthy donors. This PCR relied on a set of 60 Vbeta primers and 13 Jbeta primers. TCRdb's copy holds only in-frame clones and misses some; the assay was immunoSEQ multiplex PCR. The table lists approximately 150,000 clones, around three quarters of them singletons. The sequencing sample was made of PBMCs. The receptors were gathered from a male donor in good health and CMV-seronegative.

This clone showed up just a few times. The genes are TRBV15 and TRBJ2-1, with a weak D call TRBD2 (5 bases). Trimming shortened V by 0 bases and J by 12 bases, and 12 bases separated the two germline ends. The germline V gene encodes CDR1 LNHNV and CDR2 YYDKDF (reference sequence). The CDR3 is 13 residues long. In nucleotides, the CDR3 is TGTGCCACCAGCAGAGATGGAGCGGACGGGCAGTTCTTC. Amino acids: CATSRDGADGQFF.

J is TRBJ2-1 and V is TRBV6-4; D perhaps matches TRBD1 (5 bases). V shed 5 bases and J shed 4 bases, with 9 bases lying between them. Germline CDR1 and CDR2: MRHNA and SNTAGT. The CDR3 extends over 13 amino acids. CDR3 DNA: TGTGCCAGCAGTAGCAGGGAATACAATGAGCAGTTCTTC. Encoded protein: CASSSREYNEQFF.

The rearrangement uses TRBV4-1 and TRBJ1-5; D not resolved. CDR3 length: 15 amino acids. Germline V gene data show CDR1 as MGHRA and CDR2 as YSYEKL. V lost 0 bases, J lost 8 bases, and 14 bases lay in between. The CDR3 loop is CASSQEAMGRKPQHF. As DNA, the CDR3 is TGCGCCAGCAGCCAAGAAGCTATGGGGAGGAAGCCCCAGCATTTT.

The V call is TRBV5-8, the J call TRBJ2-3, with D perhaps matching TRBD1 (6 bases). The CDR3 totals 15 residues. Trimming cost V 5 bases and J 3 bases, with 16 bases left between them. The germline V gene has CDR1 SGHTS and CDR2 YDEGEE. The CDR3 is CASSLTGYETDTQYF. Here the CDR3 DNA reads TGTGCCAGCAGTCTTACAGGGTACGAGACAGATACGCAGTATTTT.

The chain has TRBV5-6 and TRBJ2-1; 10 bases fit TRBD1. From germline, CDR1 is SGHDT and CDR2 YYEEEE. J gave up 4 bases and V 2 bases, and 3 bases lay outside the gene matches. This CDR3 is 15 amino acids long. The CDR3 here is CASSFGTGAYNEQFF. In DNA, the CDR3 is TGTGCCAGCAGCTTCGGGACAGGGGCTTACAATGAGCAGTTCTTC.

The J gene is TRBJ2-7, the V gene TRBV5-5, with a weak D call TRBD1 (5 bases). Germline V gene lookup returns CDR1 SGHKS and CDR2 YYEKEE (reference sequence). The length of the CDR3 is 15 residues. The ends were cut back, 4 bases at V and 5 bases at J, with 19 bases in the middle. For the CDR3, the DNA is TGTGCCAGCAGCCCCCTGGACCAGGGCTTCAACGAGCAGTACTTC. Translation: CASSPLDQGFNEQYF.

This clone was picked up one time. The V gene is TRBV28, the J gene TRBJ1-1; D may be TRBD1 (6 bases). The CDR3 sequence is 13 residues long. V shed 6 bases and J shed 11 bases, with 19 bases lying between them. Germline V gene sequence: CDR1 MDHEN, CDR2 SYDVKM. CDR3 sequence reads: CASRGAGEGEAFF. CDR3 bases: TGTGCCAGCAGGGGGGCTGGGGAGGGTGAGGCTTTCTTT. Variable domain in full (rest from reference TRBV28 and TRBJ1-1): DVKVTQSSRYLVKRTGEKVFLECVQDMDHENMFWYRQDPGLGLRLIYFSYDVKMKEKGDIPEGYSVSREKKERFSLILESASTNQTSMYLCASRGAGEGEAFFGQGTRLTVV.

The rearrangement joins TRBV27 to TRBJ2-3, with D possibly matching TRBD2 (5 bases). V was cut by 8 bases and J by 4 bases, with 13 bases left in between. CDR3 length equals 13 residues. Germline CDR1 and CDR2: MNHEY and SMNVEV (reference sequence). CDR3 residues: CASGRGAADTQYF. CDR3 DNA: TGTGCCAGCGGTCGGGGAGCCGCAGATACGCAGTATTTT.

CDR3 amino acids: CASSYSGQVGHYGYTF. The CDR3 DNA is TGTGCCAGCAGTTACTCGGGGCAGGTGGGGCACTATGGCTACACCTTC. This rearrangement joins TRBV6-5 to TRBJ1-2, with D perhaps matching TRBD1 (5 bases). The ends were cut back, 0 bases at V and 3 bases at J, with 14 bases in the middle. The CDR3 loop spans 16 amino acids. The germline CDR1 and CDR2 sequences are MNHEY and SVGAGI.

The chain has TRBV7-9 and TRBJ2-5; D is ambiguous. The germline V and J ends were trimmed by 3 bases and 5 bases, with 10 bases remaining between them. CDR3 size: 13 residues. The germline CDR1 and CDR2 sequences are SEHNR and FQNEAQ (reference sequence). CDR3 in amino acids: CASSLWQRETQYF. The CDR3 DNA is TGTGCCAGCAGCTTGTGGCAGCGTGAGACCCAGTACTTC.

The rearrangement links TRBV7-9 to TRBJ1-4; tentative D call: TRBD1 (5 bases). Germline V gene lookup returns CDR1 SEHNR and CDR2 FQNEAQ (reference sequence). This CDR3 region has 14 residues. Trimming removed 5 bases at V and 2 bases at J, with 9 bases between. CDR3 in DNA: TGTGCCAGCAGCACCCGACAGACTAATGAAAAACTGTTTTTT. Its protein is CASSTRQTNEKLFF. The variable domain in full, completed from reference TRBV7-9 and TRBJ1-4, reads DTGVSQNPRHKITKRGQNVTFRCDPISEHNRLYWYRQTLGQGPEFLTYFQNEAQLEKSRLLSDRFSAERPKGSFSTLEIQRTEQGDSAMYLCASSTRQTNEKLFFGSGTQLSVL.

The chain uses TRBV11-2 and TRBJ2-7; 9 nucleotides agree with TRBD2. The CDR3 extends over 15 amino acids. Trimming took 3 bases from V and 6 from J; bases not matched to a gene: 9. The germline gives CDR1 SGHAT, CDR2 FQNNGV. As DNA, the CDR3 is TGTGCCAGCAGCTTCGTAGCGGGAGATCGGAGCGAGCAGTACTTC. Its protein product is CASSFVAGDRSEQYF.

In DNA, the CDR3 is TGTGCCAGCAGCTGGACTAGCGGGAGTTCCTACGAGCAGTACTTC. Its protein is CASSWTSGSSYEQYF. The chain joins TRBV11-2 to TRBJ2-7, with 13 positions matching TRBD2. There are 15 residues in the CDR3. Germline assignment: CDR1 SGHAT and CDR2 FQNNGV. The V segment lost 4 bases and the J segment 1 base; nucleotides outside the gene matches: 1.

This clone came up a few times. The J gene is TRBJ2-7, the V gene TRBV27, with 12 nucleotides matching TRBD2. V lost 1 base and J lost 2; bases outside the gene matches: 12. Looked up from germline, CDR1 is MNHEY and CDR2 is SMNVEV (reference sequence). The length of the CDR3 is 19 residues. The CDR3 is CASSLLASGRAGKTYEQYF. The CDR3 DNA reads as TGTGCCAGCAGTTTATTGGCTAGCGGGAGGGCCGGTAAGACCTACGAGCAGTACTTC.

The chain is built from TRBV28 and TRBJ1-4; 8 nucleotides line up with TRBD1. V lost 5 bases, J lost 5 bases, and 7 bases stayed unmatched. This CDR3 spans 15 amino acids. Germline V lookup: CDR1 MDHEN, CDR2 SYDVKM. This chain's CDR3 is CASSAFRTGNEKLFF. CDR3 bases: TGTGCCAGCAGTGCCTTCCGGACAGGGAATGAAAAACTGTTTTTT.

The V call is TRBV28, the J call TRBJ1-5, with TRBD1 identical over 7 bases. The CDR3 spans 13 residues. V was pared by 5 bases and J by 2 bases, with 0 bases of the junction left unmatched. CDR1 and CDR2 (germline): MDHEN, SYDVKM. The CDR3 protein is CASSGQGNQPQHF. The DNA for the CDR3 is TGTGCCAGCAGTGGACAGGGCAATCAGCCCCAGCATTTT.

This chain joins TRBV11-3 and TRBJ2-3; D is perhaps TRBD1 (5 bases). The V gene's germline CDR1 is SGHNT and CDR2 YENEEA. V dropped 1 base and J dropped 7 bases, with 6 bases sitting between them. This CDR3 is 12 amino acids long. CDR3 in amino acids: CASSLGQNTQYF. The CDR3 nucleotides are TGTGCCAGCAGCTTAGGACAGAATACGCAGTATTTT.

The CDR3 DNA sequence: TGTGCCAGCAGTGAAGCTGGCTGGCGGGGGGGCTTAGATACGCAGTATTTT. Protein sequence: CASSEAGWRGGLDTQYF. J is TRBJ2-3 and V is TRBV2, with 9 bases lining up with TRBD2. The J segment lost 5 bases and the V segment lost 0 bases, leaving 9 bases of the junction unmatched. The CDR3 spans 17 residues. Germline loops: CDR1 SNHLY, CDR2 FYNNEI.

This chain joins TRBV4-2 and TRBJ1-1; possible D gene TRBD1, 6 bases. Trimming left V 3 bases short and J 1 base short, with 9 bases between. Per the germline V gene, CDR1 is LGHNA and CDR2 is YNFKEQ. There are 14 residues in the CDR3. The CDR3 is CASSQPTGNTEAFF. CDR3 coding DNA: TGTGCCAGCAGCCAGCCGACAGGGAACACTGAAGCTTTCTTT.

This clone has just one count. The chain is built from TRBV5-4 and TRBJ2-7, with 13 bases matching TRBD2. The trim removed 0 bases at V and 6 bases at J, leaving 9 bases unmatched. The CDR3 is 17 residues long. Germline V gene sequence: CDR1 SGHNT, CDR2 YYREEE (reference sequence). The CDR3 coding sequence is TGTGCCAGCAGCTTGGGGACTAGCGGGGGTCCCCTCCGCGAGCAGTACTTC. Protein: CASSLGTSGGPLREQYF.

The CDR3 loop reads CASSLQGKQYF. The DNA for the CDR3 is TGTGCCAGCAGTTTACAGGGGAAGCAGTACTTC. The V gene is TRBV28, the J gene TRBJ2-7, with D perhaps TRBD1 (6 bases). Germline CDR1 is MDHEN and CDR2 is SYDVKM. The V end lost 2 bases, the J end lost 8 bases, and 7 bases lay between the germline ends. The CDR3 loop spans 11 amino acids.

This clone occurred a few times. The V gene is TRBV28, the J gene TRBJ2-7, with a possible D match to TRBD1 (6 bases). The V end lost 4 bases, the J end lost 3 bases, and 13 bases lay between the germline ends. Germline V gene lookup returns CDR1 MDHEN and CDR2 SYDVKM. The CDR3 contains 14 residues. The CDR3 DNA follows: TGTGCCAGCAGTTCGACAGGAGAAAGCTACGAGCAGTACTTC. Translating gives CASSSTGESYEQYF.

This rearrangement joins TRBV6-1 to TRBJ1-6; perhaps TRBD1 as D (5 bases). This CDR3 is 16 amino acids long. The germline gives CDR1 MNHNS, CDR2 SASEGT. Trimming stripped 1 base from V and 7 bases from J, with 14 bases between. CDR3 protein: CASSEDGGGGNSPLHF. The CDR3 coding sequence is TGTGCCAGCAGTGAAGACGGTGGGGGAGGGAATTCACCCCTCCACTTT.

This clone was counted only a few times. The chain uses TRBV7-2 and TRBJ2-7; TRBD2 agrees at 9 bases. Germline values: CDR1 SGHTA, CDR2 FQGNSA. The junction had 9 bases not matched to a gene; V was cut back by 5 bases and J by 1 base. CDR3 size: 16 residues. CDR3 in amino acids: CASSIQAGGQSYEQYF. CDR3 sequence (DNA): TGTGCCAGCAGCATCCAAGCGGGGGGACAGTCCTACGAGCAGTACTTC.

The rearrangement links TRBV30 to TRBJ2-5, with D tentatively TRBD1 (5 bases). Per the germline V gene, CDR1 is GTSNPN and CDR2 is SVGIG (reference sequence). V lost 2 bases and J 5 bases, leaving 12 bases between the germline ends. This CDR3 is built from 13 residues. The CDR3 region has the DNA TGTGCCTGGAGTATTGGAGCAGGGGAGACCCAGTACTTC. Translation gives CAWSIGAGETQYF.